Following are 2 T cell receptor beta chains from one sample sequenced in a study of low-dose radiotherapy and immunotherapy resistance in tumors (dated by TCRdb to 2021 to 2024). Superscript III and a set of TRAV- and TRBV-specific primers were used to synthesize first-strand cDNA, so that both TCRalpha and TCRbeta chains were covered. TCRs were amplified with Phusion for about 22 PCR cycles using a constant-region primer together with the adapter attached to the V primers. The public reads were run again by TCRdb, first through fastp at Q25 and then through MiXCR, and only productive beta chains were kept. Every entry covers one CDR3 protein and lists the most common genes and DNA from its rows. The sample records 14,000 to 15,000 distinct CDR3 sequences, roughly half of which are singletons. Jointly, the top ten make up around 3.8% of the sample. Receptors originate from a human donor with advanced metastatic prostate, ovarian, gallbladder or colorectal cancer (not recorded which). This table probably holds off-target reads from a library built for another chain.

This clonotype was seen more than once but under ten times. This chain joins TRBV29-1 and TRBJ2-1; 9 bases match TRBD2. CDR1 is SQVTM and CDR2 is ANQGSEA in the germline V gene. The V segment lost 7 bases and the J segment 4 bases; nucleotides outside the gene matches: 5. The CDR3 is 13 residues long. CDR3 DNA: TGCAGCGGAGGGACTAGCCAATACAATGAGCAGTTCTTC. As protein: CSGGTSQYNEQFF.

The CDR3 protein is CASSQARGATEAFF. The CDR3 DNA reads as TGTGCCAGCAGCCAAGCGAGGGGTGCCACTGAAGCTTTCTTT. The chain couples TRBV4-2 to TRBJ1-1; TRBD1 might be the D (5 bases). The CDR3 totals 14 residues. Germline assignment: CDR1 LGHNA and CDR2 YNFKEQ. V lost 1 base, J lost 4 bases, and 10 bases lay in between.